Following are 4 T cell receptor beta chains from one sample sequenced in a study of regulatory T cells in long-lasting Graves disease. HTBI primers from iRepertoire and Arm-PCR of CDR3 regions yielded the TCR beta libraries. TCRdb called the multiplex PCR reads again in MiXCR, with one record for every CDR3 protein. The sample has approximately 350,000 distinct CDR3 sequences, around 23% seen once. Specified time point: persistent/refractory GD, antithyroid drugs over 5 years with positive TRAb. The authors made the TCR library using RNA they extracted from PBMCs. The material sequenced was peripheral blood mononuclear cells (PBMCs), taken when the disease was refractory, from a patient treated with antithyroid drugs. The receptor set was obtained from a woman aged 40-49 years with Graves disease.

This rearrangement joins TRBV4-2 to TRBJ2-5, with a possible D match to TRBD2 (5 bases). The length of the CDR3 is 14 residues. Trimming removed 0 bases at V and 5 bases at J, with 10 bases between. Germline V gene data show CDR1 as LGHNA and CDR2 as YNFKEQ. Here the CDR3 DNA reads TGTGCCAGCAGCCAAGACGGGAACATGGAGACCCAGTACTTC. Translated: CASSQDGNMETQYF.

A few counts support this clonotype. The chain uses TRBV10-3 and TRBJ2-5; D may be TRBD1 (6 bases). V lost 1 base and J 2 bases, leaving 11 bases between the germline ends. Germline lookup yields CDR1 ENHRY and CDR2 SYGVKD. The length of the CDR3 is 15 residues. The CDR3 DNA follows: TGTGCCATCAGTGAGTTTAACAGGGAGCAAGAGACCCAGTACTTC. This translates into CAISEFNREQETQYF.

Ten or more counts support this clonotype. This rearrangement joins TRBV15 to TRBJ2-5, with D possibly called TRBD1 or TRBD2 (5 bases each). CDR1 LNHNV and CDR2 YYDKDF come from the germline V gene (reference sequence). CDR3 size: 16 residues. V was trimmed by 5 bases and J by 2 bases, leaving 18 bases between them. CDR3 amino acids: CATSQDRDGGQETQYF. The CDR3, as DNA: TGTGCCACCAGCCAAGACCGGGACGGTGGACAAGAGACCCAGTACTTC.

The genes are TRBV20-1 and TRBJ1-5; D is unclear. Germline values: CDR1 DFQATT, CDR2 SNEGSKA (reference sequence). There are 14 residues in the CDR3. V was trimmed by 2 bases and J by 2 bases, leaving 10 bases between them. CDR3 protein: CSARTGWGNQPQHF. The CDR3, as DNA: TGCAGTGCTAGAACGGGGTGGGGCAATCAGCCCCAGCATTTT.